A selection of T cell receptor beta chains follows, all from one sample in a study of T cell responses to AZD1222 COVID-19 vaccine. Assay used: immunoSEQ multiplex PCR; TCRdb lists only in-frame clones, some missing. The sample carries 100,000 to 130,000 clones, 92% recorded once. The sample in question was peripheral blood, obtained 28 days after the second AZD1222 dose. These receptors were obtained from an adult who received the AZD1222 COVID-19 vaccine. Both conserved end residues are part of each CDR3. A D gene is named only where the DNA matches it firmly. Clone size is given for some rows only: seen once, a few or many times, or a class if the clone is expanded.

-	TRBV19	-	TRBJ1-1	TGTGCCAGTAGTATACGCGGGGCTGGGGCTGAAGCTTTCTTT	CASSIRGAGAEAFF
TRBD2	TRBV6-1	-	TRBJ2-3	TGTGCCAGCAGTGAAGCGGGAGGGAGCACAGATACGCAGTATTTT	CASSEAGGSTDTQYF
-	TRBV29-1	-	TRBJ1-1	TGCAGCGAGAACGGGCCGGAACCTGAAGCTTTCTTT	CSENGPEPEAFF
TRBD1	TRBV5-1	-	TRBJ2-7	TGCGCCAGCAGCCCCGACAGGGGGACTACCTACGAGCAGTACTTC	CASSPDRGTTYEQYF
-	TRBV6-1	-	TRBJ1-6	TGTGCCAGCAGTGATCTCGGACTGACCAATTCACCCCTCCACTTT	CASSDLGLTNSPLHF
-	TRBV7-2	once	TRBJ2-5	TGTGCCAGCAGCCTCGGAGGGACGAAAGAGACCCAGTACTTC	CASSLGGTKETQYF
TRBD2	TRBV5-6	-	TRBJ2-1	TGTGCCAGCAGCCCCCGGCTAGCGGGAGTGTCATCCTACAATGAGCAGTTCTTC	CASSPRLAGVSSYNEQFF
TRBD2	TRBV5-5	few	TRBJ2-1	TGTGCCAGCAGCTTTTTTAGCGGGGGGGCTGGTAATGAGCAGTTCTTC	CASSFFSGGAGNEQFF
TRBD2	TRBV5-1	-	TRBJ2-5	TGCGCCAGCAGTCCCCCCGTTACTAGCGGGAGGGCCGCGACCCAGTACTTC	CASSPPVTSGRAATQYF
-	TRBV28	-	TRBJ1-2	TGTGCCAGCAGTAGCCCGGGACAAACTAACTATGGCTACACCTTC	CASSSPGQTNYGYTF
-	TRBV10-3	once	TRBJ1-2	TGTGCCATCAGTGAGTCCCGGGCAGTCTATGGCTACACCTTC	CAISESRAVYGYTF
TRBD1	TRBV6-2/TRBV6-3	once	TRBJ2-7	TGTGCCAGCAGTTACTCGGACAGGTCTCCCTACGAGCAGTACTTC	CASSYSDRSPYEQYF
-	TRBV12-3/TRBV12-4	-	TRBJ1-1	TGTGCCAGCAGTTTGAGGGGACAAGATGAAGCTTTCTTT	CASSLRGQDEAFF
-	TRBV24-1	once	TRBJ1-5	TGTGCCACCAGTTTTTCTAGCAATCAGCCCCAGCATTTT	CATSFSSNQPQHF
TRBD1	TRBV7-2	-	TRBJ1-6	TGTGCCAGCAGCATCGAGACAGGGTGGAATTCACCCCTCCACTTT	CASSIETGWNSPLHF
-	TRBV5-5	-	TRBJ2-5	TGTGCCAGCAGCTTGGATTTGGGGTCGGAGACCCAGTACTTC	CASSLDLGSETQYF
-	TRBV5-1	-	TRBJ1-6	TGCGCCAGCAGCGGGACCGGGACGGCCATGTCACCCCTCCACTTT	CASSGTGTAMSPLHF
-	TRBV7-9	-	TRBJ1-2	TGTGCCAGCAGCGCTACGGGTTGGGCGTATGGCTACACCTTC	CASSATGWAYGYTF
-	TRBV6-2/TRBV6-3	-	TRBJ2-5	TGTGCCAGCAGTTACCACGCGAAGACCCAGTACTTC	CASSYHAKTQYF
-	TRBV28	once	TRBJ2-2	TGTGCCAGCAGTTTAGCAGCTCATACCGGGGAGCTGTTTTTT	CASSLAAHTGELFF
-	TRBV15	-	TRBJ2-6	TGTGCCACCAGCAGAGTTTTTGGGAGCTCTGGGGCCAACGTCCTGACTTTC	CATSRVFGSSGANVLTF
-	TRBV6-6	-	TRBJ1-6	TGTGCCAGCAGTTACTCCCGGAATAATTCACCCCTCCACTTT	CASSYSRNNSPLHF
-	TRBV7-2	-	TRBJ1-1	TGTGCCAGCAGCTTAGTTGGGGGCATCACTGAAGCTTTCTTT	CASSLVGGITEAFF
TRBD2	TRBV29-1	-	TRBJ2-3	TGCAGCACTGGGGCCGCCAGCGGGAGGGCCCTTACGCAGTATTTT	CSTGAASGRALTQYF
TRBD2	TRBV2	-	TRBJ2-3	TGTGCCAGCAGGCTAGCGGGGGTGACCACAGATACGCAGTATTTT	CASRLAGVTTDTQYF
TRBD2	TRBV9	-	TRBJ2-1	TGTGCCAGCAGCACAACTAGCGGGTCCTACAATGAGCAGTTCTTC	CASSTTSGSYNEQFF
-	TRBV28	-	TRBJ1-1	TGTGCCAGCAGTTCATACTTAAACACTGAAGCTTTCTTT	CASSSYLNTEAFF
-	TRBV19	-	TRBJ1-5	TGTGCCAGTGAATACTTCACAGGAGGGGAGGATAGCAATCAGCCCCAGCATTTT	CASEYFTGGEDSNQPQHF
-	TRBV2	-	TRBJ1-1	TGTGCCAGCAGCCGACGCGGGGGGGACACTGAAGCTTTCTTT	CASSRRGGDTEAFF
-	TRBV9	-	TRBJ2-3	TGTGCCAGCAGCCCCCCCTCAGGACTGAGCACAGATACGCAGTATTTT	CASSPPSGLSTDTQYF
TRBD1	TRBV6-1	-	TRBJ1-2	TGTGCCAGCAGTGAAGGGACAGGGGGCTTCGGCTACACCTTC	CASSEGTGGFGYTF
-	TRBV18	-	TRBJ1-5	TGTGCCAGCTCACCAGCGGAAAATAGCAATCAGCCCCAGCATTTT	CASSPAENSNQPQHF
-	TRBV12-5	-	TRBJ1-3	TGTGCTAGTGGTTTGGACCCCGACAGGCCTGAGGCGCGTGGAAACACCATATATTTT	CASGLDPDRPEARGNTIYF
-	TRBV25-1	-	TRBJ1-1	TGTGCCAGCAGTGAAAGTGTGAACACTGAAGCTTTCTTT	CASSESVNTEAFF
-	TRBV4-3	-	TRBJ1-5	TGCGCCAGCAGCCAAGATTATACAGGGAATAGCAATCAGCCCCAGCATTTT	CASSQDYTGNSNQPQHF
-	TRBV4-2	-	TRBJ1-3	TGTGCCAGCAGCCAAGAATGGGCCTTCTCTGGAAACACCATATATTTT	CASSQEWAFSGNTIYF
TRBD1	TRBV3-1/TRBV3-2	-	TRBJ1-5	TGTGCCAGCAGCCACTGGACAGGGGGCTTAGATAGCAATCAGCCCCAGCATTTT	CASSHWTGGLDSNQPQHF
-	TRBV14	medium-sized	TRBJ2-7	TGTGCCAGCAGCCAAGATGTCGGCTCCTCCTACGAGCAGTACTTC	CASSQDVGSSYEQYF
TRBD1	TRBV7-2	-	TRBJ1-2	TGTGCCAGCAGGGTGGACAGGGCTAACTATGGCTACACCTTC	CASRVDRANYGYTF
-	TRBV20-1	-	TRBJ1-5	TGCAGTGCTAGTGGGGGAGCCAGTCAGCCCCAGCATTTT	CSASGGASQPQHF
-	TRBV6-6	-	TRBJ1-2	TGTGCCAGCAGTCGACAGGACCCAGCTAACTATGGCTACACCTTC	CASSRQDPANYGYTF
-	TRBV12-3/TRBV12-4	-	TRBJ2-7	TGTGCCAGCAGCCCCACAGGGTTCCGCGAGCAGTACTTC	CASSPTGFREQYF
-	TRBV9	-	TRBJ1-4	TGTGCCAGCAGCGTAGCTATCGGGGAAAAACTGTTTTTT	CASSVAIGEKLFF
-	TRBV29-1	-	TRBJ1-1	TGCAGCGCCTCGACAGGTGTCATGAACACTGAAGCTTTCTTT	CSASTGVMNTEAFF
TRBD1	TRBV28	-	TRBJ1-1	TGTGCCAGCAGTTCATACGCCGGACAGGTTGAAGCTTTCTTT	CASSSYAGQVEAFF
-	TRBV27	-	TRBJ1-4	TGTGCCAGCAGTTTCGGTACTAATGAAAAACTGTTTTTT	CASSFGTNEKLFF
TRBD1	TRBV9	-	TRBJ1-1	TGTGCCAGCAGCGCGAAGGGACAGGGGTTCACTGAAGCTTTCTTT	CASSAKGQGFTEAFF
TRBD2	TRBV9	-	TRBJ2-1	TGTGCCAGCAGCTCATTAGCGGGTTTTTCTACTGAACAATCCTACAATGAGCAGTTCTTC	CASSSLAGFSTEQSYNEQFF
TRBD1	TRBV10-3	-	TRBJ2-6	TGTGCCATGGGACAGGGGCACAGCTCTGGGGCCAACGTCCTGACTTTC	CAMGQGHSSGANVLTF
-	TRBV7-8	-	TRBJ2-5	TGTGCCAGCAGCAAGCCAGAAGAGACCCAGTACTTC	CASSKPEETQYF
-	TRBV5-5	-	TRBJ2-7	TGTGCCAGCAGCTTGCCGGTAAGGGGTAGCGAGCAGTACTTC	CASSLPVRGSEQYF
-	TRBV6-2/TRBV6-3	-	TRBJ2-7	TGTGCCAGCAGCGGTACGTTGCAGCAGTACTTC	CASSGTLQQYF
-	TRBV20-1	-	TRBJ1-5	TGCAGTGCTGGGGCGTTGGAGCCCCAGCATTTT	CSAGALEPQHF
-	TRBV4-3	-	TRBJ1-1	TGCGCCAGCAGCCACGCACAGGGAGGGAACACTGAAGCTTTCTTT	CASSHAQGGNTEAFF
-	TRBV7-3	-	TRBJ1-1	TGTGCCAGCAGCTTAACGGGGGCTCCTAACACTGAAGCTTTCTTT	CASSLTGAPNTEAFF
-	TRBV12-3/TRBV12-4	-	TRBJ2-7	TGTGCCAGCAGTTTTGGTTTATGGGACGAGCAGTACTTC	CASSFGLWDEQYF
-	TRBV9	-	TRBJ1-2	TGTGCCAGCAGCGCGGAACAGGGAGTCGGGAATGGCTACACCTTC	CASSAEQGVGNGYTF
-	TRBV6-5	-	TRBJ1-2	TGTGCCAGCAGAACCACAGTCCATGGCTACACCTTC	CASRTTVHGYTF